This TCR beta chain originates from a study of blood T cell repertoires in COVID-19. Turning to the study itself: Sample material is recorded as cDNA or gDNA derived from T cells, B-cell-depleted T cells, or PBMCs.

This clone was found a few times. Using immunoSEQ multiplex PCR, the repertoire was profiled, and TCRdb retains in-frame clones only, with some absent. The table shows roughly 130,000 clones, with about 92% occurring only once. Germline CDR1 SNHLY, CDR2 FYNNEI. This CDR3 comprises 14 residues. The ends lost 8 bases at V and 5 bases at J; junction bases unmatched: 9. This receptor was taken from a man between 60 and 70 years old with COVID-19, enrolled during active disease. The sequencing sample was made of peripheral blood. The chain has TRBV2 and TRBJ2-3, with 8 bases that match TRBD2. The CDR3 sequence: CASPWREEGDTQYF. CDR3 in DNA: TGTGCCAGCCCTTGGCGGGAGGAGGGAGATACGCAGTATTTT. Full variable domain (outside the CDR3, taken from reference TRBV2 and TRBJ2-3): EPEVTQTPSHQVTQMGQEVILRCVPISNHLYFYWYRQILGQKVEFLVSFYNNEISEKSEIFDDQFSVERPDGSNFTLKIRSTKLEDSAMYFCASPWREEGDTQYFGPGTRLTVL.